This TCR beta chain was retrieved from a study of OX40 agonist ivuxolimab in advanced cancers. If patients had autoimmune disease history or systemic immunosuppression, they were excluded. Repertoires were generated with immunoSEQ multiplex PCR, while TCRdb's copy carries only in-frame clones and drops some. The data show 50,000 to 65,000 clones, approximately 78% seen once. A note on this clone: Antigen specificity is unknown.

Whole-study results and caveats: CD8+ T cells averaged more expanded clones than CD4+.

From germline, CDR1 is LNHDA and CDR2 SQIVND (reference sequence). With 0 bases removed from V and 1 base from J, the gap between germline ends came to 7 bases. CDR3 size: 14 residues. This TCR was sampled from an adult with an advanced solid tumor such as melanoma, head and neck, liver or kidney cancer. This sequence joins TRBV19 and TRBJ2-7; D not certain. This specimen consisted of CD4+ or CD8+ T cells sorted from blood, obtained in a trial of the OX40 agonist ivuxolimab. CDR3 nucleotide sequence: TGTGCCAGTAGTATAGATGGGATGTCCTACGAGCAGTACTTC. Translating gives CASSIDGMSYEQYF.